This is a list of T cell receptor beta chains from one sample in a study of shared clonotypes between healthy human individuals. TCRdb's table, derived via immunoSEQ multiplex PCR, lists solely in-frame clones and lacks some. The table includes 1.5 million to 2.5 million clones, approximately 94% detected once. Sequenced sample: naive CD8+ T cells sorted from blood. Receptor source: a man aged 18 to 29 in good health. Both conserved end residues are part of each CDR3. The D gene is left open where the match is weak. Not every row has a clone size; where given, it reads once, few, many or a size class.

CASSGGSLISYEQYF	TGTGCCAGCAGTGGCGGTAGTTTAATCTCCTACGAGCAGTACTTC	TRBV2	TRBJ2-7	.	.
CASSQGDVGGYNEQFF	TGCGCCAGCAGCCAAGGCGATGTGGGGGGCTATAATGAGCAGTTCTTC	TRBV4-3	TRBJ2-1	.	.
CASSLDAGETQYF	TGCGCCAGCAGCTTGGACGCGGGGGAGACCCAGTACTTC	TRBV5-1	TRBJ2-5	.	.
CASRLPRPDSGNTIYF	TGTGCAAGTCGGTTACCTAGGCCGGACTCTGGAAACACCATATATTTT	TRBV12-2	TRBJ1-3	.	few
CSASGSGSGSYNEQFF	TGCAGCGCATCAGGTTCCGGCTCCGGCTCCTACAATGAGCAGTTCTTC	TRBV29-1	TRBJ2-1	.	.
CASSLLHLTEAFF	TGTGCCAGCAGCCTTTTGCACCTCACTGAAGCTTTCTTT	TRBV7-3	TRBJ1-1	.	.
CASSLVQGGTEAFF	TGTGCCAGCAGCTTAGTACAGGGCGGGACTGAAGCTTTCTTT	TRBV7-9	TRBJ1-1	.	.
CASTTGLSGNTIYF	TGTGCCAGCACTACGGGTCTCTCTGGAAACACCATATATTTT	TRBV6-6	TRBJ1-3	.	.
CSVSAGGWGNTEAFF	TGCAGCGTTAGCGCAGGGGGCTGGGGAAACACTGAAGCTTTCTTT	TRBV29-1	TRBJ1-1	TRBD1	.
CASSFGQSTEAFF	TGTGCCAGCAGCTTTGGACAATCCACTGAAGCTTTCTTT	TRBV6-5	TRBJ1-1	.	.
CASSQTGSGSQPQHF	TGCGCCAGCAGCCAGACAGGGTCGGGAAGTCAGCCCCAGCATTTT	TRBV4-1	TRBJ1-5	TRBD1	.
CASTTSGKLYNEQFF	TGTGCCAGCACAACTAGCGGGAAGCTCTACAATGAGCAGTTCTTC	TRBV5-8	TRBJ2-1	TRBD2	.
CACQGGQSTDTQYF	TGTGCCTGCCAAGGGGGGCAGAGCACAGATACGCAGTATTTT	TRBV28	TRBJ2-3	.	.
CAWILQRQASYGYTF	TGTGCCTGGATCCTCCAAAGGCAGGCTTCCTATGGCTACACCTTC	TRBV30	TRBJ1-2	.	.